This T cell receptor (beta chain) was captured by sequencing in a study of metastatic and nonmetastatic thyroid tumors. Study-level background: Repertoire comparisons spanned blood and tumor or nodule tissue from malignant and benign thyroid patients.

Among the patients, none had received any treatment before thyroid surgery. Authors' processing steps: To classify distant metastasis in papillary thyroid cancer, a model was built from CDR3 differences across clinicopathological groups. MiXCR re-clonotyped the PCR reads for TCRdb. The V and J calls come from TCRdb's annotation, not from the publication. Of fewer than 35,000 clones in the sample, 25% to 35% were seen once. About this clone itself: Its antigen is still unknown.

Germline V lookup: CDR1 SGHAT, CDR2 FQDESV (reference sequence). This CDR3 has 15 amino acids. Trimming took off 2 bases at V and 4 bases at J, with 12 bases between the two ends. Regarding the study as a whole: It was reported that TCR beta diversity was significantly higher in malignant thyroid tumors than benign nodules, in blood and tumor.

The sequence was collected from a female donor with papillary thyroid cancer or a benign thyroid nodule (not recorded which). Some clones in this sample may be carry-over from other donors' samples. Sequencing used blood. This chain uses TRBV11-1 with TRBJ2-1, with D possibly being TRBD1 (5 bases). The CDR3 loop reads CASSLRWGSYNEQFF. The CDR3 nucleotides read TGTGCCAGCAGCTTAAGGTGGGGCAGTTACAATGAGCAGTTCTTC.